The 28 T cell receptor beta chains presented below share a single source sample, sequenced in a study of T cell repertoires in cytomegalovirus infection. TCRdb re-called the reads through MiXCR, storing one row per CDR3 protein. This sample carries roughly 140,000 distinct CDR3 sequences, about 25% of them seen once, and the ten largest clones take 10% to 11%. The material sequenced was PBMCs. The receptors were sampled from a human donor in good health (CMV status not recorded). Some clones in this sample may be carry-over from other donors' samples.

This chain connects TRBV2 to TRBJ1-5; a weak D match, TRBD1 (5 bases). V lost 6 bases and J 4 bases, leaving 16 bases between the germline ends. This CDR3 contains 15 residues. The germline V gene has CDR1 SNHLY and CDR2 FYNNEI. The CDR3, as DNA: TGTGCCAGCAGCGGATCGGACACGGGTAATCAGCCCCAGCATTTT. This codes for CASSGSDTGNQPQHF. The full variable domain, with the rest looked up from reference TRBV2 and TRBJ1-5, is EPEVTQTPSHQVTQMGQEVILRCVPISNHLYFYWYRQILGQKVEFLVSFYNNEISEKSEIFDDQFSVERPDGSNFTLKIRSTKLEDSAMYFCASSGSDTGNQPQHFGDGTRLSIL.

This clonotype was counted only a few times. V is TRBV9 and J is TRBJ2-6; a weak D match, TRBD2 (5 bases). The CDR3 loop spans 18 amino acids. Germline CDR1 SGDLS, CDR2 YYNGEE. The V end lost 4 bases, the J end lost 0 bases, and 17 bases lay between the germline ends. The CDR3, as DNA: TGTGCCAGCAGCCGAGAGGAGGCGAGGTTCTCTGGGGCCAACGTCCTGACTTTC. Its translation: CASSREEARFSGANVLTF.

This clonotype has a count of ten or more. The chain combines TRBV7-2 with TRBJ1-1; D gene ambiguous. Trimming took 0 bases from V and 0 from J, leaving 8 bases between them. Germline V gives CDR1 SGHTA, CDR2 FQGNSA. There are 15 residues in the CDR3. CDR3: CASSLAVHLNTEAFF. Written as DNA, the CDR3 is TGTGCCAGCAGCTTAGCAGTTCACCTGAACACTGAAGCTTTCTTT.

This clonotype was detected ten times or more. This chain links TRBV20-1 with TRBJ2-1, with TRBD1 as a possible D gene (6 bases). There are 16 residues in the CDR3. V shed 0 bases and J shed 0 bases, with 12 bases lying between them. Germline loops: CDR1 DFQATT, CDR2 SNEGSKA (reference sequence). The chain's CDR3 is CSAREQGRSSYNEQFF. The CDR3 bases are TGCAGTGCTAGAGAACAGGGACGTAGCTCCTACAATGAGCAGTTCTTC.

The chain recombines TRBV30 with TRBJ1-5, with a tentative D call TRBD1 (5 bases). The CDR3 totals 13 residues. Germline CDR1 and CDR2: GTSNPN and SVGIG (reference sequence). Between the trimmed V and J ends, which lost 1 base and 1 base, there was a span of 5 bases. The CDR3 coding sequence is TGTGCCTGGAGTGGACAGAGCAATCAGCCCCAGCATTTT. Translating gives CAWSGQSNQPQHF. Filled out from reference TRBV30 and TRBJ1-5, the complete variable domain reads SQTIHQWPATLVQPVGSPLSLECTVEGTSNPNLYWYRQAAGRGLQLLFYSVGIGQISSEVPQNLSASRPQDRQFILSSKKLLLSDSGFYLCAWSGQSNQPQHFGDGTRLSIL.

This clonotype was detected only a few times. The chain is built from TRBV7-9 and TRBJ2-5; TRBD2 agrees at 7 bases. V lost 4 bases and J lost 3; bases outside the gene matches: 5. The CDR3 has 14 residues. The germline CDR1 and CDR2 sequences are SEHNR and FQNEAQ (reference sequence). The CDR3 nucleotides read TGTGCCAGCAGCTATGGGCTAGCGGAAGAGACCCAGTACTTC. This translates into CASSYGLAEETQYF.

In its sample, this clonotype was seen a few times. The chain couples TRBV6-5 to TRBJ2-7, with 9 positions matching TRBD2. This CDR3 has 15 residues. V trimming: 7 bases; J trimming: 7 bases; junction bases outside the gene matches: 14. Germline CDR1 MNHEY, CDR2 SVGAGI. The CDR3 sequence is CASKSIAGDPLEQYF. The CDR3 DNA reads TGTGCCAGCAAATCAATAGCGGGAGACCCCCTGGAGCAGTACTTC.

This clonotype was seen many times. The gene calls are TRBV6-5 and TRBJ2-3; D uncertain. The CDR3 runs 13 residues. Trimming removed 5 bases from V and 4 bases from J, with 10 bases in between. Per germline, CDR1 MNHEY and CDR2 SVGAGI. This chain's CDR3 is CASSPSDADTQYF. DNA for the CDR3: TGTGCCAGCAGTCCTTCGGACGCAGATACGCAGTATTTT.

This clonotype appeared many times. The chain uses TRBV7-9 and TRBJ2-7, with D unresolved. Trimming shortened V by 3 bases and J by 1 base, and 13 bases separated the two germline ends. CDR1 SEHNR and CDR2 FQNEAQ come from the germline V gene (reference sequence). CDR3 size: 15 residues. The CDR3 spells CASSFGTGASYEQYF. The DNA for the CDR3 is TGTGCCAGCAGCTTCGGTACGGGTGCATCCTACGAGCAGTACTTC.

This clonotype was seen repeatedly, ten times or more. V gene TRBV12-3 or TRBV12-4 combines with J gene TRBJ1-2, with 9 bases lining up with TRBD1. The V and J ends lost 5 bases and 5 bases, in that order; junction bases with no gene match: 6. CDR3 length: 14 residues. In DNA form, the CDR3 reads TGTGCCAGCAGTCCGGGACAGGGAGTGTATGGCTACACCTTC. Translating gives CASSPGQGVYGYTF.

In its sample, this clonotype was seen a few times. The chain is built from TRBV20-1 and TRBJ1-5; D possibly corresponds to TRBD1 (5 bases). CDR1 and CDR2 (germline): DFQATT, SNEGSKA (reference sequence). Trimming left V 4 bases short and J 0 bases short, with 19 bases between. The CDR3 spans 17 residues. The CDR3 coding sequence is TGCAGTGCTACGGATATGGTAGGACAAGATAGCAATCAGCCCCAGCATTTT. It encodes CSATDMVGQDSNQPQHF.

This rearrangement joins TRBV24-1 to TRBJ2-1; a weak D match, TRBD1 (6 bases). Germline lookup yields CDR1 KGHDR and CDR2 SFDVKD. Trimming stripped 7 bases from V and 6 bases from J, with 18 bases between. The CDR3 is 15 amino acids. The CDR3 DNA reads TGTGCCACCAGCAGGGGTGGGATCACCCCCAATGAGCAGTTCTTC. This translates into CATSRGGITPNEQFF.

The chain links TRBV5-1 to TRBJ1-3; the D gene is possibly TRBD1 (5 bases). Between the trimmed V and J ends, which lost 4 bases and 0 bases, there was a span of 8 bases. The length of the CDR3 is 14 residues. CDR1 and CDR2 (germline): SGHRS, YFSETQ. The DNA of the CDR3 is TGCGCCAGCAGCAACGACAGCTCTGGAAACACCATATATTTT. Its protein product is CASSNDSSGNTIYF.

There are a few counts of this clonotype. The CDR3 spells CASQRKRGDTQYF. CDR3 in DNA: TGTGCCAGCCAGCGGAAGAGAGGAGATACGCAGTATTTT. The rearrangement links TRBV19 to TRBJ2-3; possible D gene TRBD2, 5 bases. CDR1 and CDR2 from the germline V gene are LNHDA and SQIVND (reference sequence). The CDR3 has 13 amino acids. V dropped 9 bases and J dropped 5 bases, with 15 bases sitting between them.

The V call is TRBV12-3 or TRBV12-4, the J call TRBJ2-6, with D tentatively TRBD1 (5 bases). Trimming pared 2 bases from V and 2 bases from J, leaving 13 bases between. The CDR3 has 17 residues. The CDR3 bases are TGTGCCAGCAGTTTACCCAAGACAGCTCCTGGGGCCAACGTCCTGACTTTC. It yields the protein CASSLPKTAPGANVLTF.

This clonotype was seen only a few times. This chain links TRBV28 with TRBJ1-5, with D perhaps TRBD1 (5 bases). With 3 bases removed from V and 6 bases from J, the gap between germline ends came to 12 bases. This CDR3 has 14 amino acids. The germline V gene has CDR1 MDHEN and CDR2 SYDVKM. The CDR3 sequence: CASSLAAGPQPQHF. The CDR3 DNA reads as TGTGCCAGCAGTTTGGCGGCGGGACCTCAGCCCCAGCATTTT.

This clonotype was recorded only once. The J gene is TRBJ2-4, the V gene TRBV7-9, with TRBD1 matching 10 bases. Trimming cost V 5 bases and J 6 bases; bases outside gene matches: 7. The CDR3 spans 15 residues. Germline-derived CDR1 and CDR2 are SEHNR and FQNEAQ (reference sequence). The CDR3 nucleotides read TGTGCCAGCAGCCCTCTGGACAGGGGGGCAAACATTCAGTACTTC. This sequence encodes CASSPLDRGANIQYF. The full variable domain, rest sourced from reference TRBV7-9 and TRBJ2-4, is DTGVSQNPRHKITKRGQNVTFRCDPISEHNRLYWYRQTLGQGPEFLTYFQNEAQLEKSRLLSDRFSAERPKGSFSTLEIQRTEQGDSAMYLCASSPLDRGANIQYFGAGTRLSVL.

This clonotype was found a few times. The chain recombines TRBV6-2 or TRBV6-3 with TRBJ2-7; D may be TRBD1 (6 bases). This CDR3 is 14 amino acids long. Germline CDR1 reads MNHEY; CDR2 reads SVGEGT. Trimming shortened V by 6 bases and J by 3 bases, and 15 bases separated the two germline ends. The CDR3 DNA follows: TGTGCCAGCAGCCTTACAGGGACCCGCTACGAGCAGTACTTC. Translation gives CASSLTGTRYEQYF.

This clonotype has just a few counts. The CDR3 bases are TGTGCCAGCAGCCGCGGGATCGAAAAACTGTTTTTT. Translating it yields CASSRGIEKLFF. This chain connects TRBV14 to TRBJ1-4; D remains unclear. V lost 4 bases and J 8 bases, leaving 8 bases between the germline ends. The CDR3 is made up of 12 amino acids. The germline V gene has CDR1 SGHDN and CDR2 FVKESK.

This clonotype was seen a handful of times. CDR3 coding DNA: TGTGCCATCAGTGAGTCTCAGGGGAATGAAAAACTGTTTTTT. It codes for CAISESQGNEKLFF. The chain combines TRBV10-3 with TRBJ1-4; possibly TRBD1 for D (6 bases). The V end was cut by 0 bases, the J end by 5 bases, with 7 bases between. Germline V gene lookup returns CDR1 ENHRY and CDR2 SYGVKD. The CDR3 has 14 amino acids.

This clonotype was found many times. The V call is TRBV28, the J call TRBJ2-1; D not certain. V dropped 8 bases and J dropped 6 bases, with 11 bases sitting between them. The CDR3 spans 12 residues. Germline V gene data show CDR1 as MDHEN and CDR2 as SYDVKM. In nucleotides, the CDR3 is TGTGCCAGCTCAGACGTTGGCAATGAGCAGTTCTTC. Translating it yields CASSDVGNEQFF.

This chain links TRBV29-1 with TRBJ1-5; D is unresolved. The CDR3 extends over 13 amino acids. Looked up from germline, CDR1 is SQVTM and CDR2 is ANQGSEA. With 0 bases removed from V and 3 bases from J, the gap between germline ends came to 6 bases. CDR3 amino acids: CSVEEGVNQPQHF. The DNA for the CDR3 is TGCAGCGTTGAAGAAGGAGTCAATCAGCCCCAGCATTTT. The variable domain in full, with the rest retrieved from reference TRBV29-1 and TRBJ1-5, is SAVISQKPSRDICQRGTSLTIQCQVDSQVTMMFWYRQQPGQSLTLIATANQGSEATYESGFVIDKFPISRPNLTFSTLTVSNMSPEDSSIYLCSVEEGVNQPQHFGDGTRLSIL.

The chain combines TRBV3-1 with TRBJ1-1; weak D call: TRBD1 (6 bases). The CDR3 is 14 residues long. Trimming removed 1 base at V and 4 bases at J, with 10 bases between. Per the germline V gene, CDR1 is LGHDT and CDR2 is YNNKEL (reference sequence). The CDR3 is CASSQVQGATEAFF. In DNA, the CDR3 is TGTGCCAGCAGCCAAGTACAGGGAGCCACTGAAGCTTTCTTT.

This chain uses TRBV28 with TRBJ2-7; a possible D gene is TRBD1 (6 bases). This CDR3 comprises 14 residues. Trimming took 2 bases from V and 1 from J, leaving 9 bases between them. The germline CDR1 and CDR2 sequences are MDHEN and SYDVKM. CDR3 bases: TGTGCCAGCAGTTTACAGGGGTGGTCCTACGAGCAGTACTTC. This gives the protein CASSLQGWSYEQYF. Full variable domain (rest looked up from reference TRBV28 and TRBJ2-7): DVKVTQSSRYLVKRTGEKVFLECVQDMDHENMFWYRQDPGLGLRLIYFSYDVKMKEKGDIPEGYSVSREKKERFSLILESASTNQTSMYLCASSLQGWSYEQYFGPGTRLTVT.

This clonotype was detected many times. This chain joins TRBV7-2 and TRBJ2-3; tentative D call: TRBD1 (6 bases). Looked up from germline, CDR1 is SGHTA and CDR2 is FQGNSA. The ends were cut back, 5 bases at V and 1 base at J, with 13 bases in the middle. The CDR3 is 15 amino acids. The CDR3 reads CASSGTTLGTDTQYF. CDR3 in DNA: TGTGCCAGCAGCGGGACAACCTTGGGCACAGATACGCAGTATTTT.

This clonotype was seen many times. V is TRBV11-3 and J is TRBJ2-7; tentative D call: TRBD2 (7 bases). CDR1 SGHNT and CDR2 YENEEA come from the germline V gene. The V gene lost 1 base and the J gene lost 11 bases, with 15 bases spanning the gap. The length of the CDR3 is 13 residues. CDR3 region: CASSLGGRGPEYF. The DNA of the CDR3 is TGTGCCAGCAGCTTAGGCGGGCGGGGGCCTGAGTACTTC.

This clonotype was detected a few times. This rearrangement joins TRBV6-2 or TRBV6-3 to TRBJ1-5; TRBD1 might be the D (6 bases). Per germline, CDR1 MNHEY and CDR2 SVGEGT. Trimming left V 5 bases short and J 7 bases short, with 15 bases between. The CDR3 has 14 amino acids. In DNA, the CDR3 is TGTGCCAGCAGTACCAGGGGATTTGGGCAGCCCCAGCATTTT. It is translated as CASSTRGFGQPQHF.

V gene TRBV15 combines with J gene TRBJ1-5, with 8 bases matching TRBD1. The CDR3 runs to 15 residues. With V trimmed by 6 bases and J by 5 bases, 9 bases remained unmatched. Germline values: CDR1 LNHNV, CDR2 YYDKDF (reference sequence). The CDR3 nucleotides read TGTGCCACCAGTGCTGAGACAGGGGCTTATCAGCCCCAGCATTTT. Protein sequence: CATSAETGAYQPQHF.